The rows below give T cell receptor beta chains drawn from one sample of a study of blood T cell repertoires in COVID-19. Data came from immunoSEQ multiplex PCR; TCRdb stores just in-frame clones and leaves some out. The sample contains under 150,000 clones, about 77% of which appear only once. Sequenced material: peripheral blood. Source of these receptors: a man aged 80 or over with acute or convalescent COVID-19. CDR3s include the opening cysteine and the closing phenylalanine or tryptophan. The D gene is left open where the match is weak. Part of the rows lack a size; the others show once, few, many or a class for expanded clones.

size	V	D	J	DNA	CDR3
.	TRBV28	TRBD1	TRBJ2-6	TGTGCCAGCAGTCTCCCGACAGGGGCTGGGGCCAACGTCCTGACTTTC	CASSLPTGAGANVLTF
once	TRBV4-1	TRBD2	TRBJ2-5	TGCGCCAGCAGCCGGACTAGCGGGGGGTTTGAGACCCAGTACTTC	CASSRTSGGFETQYF
.	TRBV19	.	TRBJ1-6	TGTGCCAGTAGTATCCGGACAGCCTCCCTCTCCTATAATTCACCCCTCCACTTT	CASSIRTASLSYNSPLHF
.	TRBV24-1	.	TRBJ2-3	TGTGCCACCATTACAGGGAGAACAGATACGCAGTATTTT	CATITGRTDTQYF
.	TRBV7-9	TRBD1	TRBJ2-3	TGTGCCAGCAGTCCACAGGGGGCGAAGACAGATACGCAGTATTTT	CASSPQGAKTDTQYF
.	TRBV7-9	.	TRBJ1-1	TGTGCCAGCAGCCTCGAGGAAAACACTGAAGCTTTCTTT	CASSLEENTEAFF
.	TRBV6-5	TRBD1	TRBJ2-7	TGTGCCAGCAGTCGGGACAGGGGCTACGAGCAGTACTTC	CASSRDRGYEQYF
.	TRBV10-2	TRBD2	TRBJ2-1	TGCGCCAGCAGTGAGCACGGGGGGGCTGGCACCTACAATGAGCAGTTCTTC	CASSEHGGAGTYNEQFF
.	TRBV7-9	TRBD1	TRBJ1-1	TGTGCCAGCAGCAGACAGGGGACGAACACTGAAGCTTTCTTT	CASSRQGTNTEAFF
.	TRBV11-3	.	TRBJ2-7	TGTGCCAGCAGCTCTGGGACAAATTACGAGCAGTACTTC	CASSSGTNYEQYF
.	TRBV9	TRBD2	TRBJ2-5	TGTGCCAGCTCCCGACTTGGGACTAGAGAGACCCAGTACTTC	CASSRLGTRETQYF
.	TRBV18	.	TRBJ1-2	TGTGCCAGCTCACCAGAGACAGGTTACTATGGCTACACCTTC	CASSPETGYYGYTF
.	TRBV5-1	TRBD1	TRBJ2-3	TGCGCCAGCAGCTTGGAGGGGGCGCGGGCAGATACGCAGTATTTT	CASSLEGARADTQYF
once	TRBV19	.	TRBJ2-2	TGTGCCAGTAGTAACCCCCCAGGACTTAACCTGAACACCGGGGAGCTGTTTTTT	CASSNPPGLNLNTGELFF
.	TRBV19	.	TRBJ1-2	TGTGCCAGTACCAATGGGGTAGCGAACTATGGCTACACCTTC	CASTNGVANYGYTF
once	TRBV20-1	TRBD1	TRBJ1-6	TGCAGTGCCAGTCCGGGACAGAGAACTAATTCACCCCTCCACTTT	CSASPGQRTNSPLHF
.	TRBV20-1	TRBD1	TRBJ2-7	TGCAGTGCTAGTGCGGACAGGGCTTTAGGCGAGCAGTACTTC	CSASADRALGEQYF
.	TRBV19	.	TRBJ1-5	TGTGCCAGTGGATTCCCGGGGGGGGCCAATCAGCCCCAGCATTTT	CASGFPGGANQPQHF
.	TRBV6-6	.	TRBJ1-3	TGTGCCAGCAGTTACTCGGGAGACACCATATATTTT	CASSYSGDTIYF
.	TRBV5-1	.	TRBJ2-5	TGCGCCAGCAGCACCTCGTCGGGACAACCACAAGAGACCCAGTACTTC	CASSTSSGQPQETQYF
.	TRBV18	TRBD2	TRBJ2-7	TGTGCCAGCTCGTCCGCGGGGGGCTACGAGCAGTACTTC	CASSSAGGYEQYF